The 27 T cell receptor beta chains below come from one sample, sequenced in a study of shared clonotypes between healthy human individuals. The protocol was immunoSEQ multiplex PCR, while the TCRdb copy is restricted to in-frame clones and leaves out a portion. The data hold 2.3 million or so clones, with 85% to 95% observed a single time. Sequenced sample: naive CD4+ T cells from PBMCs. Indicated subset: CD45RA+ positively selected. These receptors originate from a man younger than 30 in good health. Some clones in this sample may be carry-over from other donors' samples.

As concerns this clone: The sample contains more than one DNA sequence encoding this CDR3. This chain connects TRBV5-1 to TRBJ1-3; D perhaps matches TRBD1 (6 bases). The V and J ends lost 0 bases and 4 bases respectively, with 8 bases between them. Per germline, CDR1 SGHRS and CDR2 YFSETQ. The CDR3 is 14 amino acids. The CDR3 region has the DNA TGCGCCAGCAGCTTGGGAACAGGGGGAAACACCATATATTTT. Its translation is CASSLGTGGNTIYF. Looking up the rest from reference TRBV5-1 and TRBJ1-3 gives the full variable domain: KAGVTQTPRYLIKTRGQQVTLSCSPISGHRSVSWYQQTPGQGLQFLFEYFSETQRNKGNFPGRFSGRQFSNSRSEMNVSTLELGDSALYLCASSLGTGGNTIYFGEGSWLTVV.

CDR3 in amino acids: CASSPARTSGSYEQYF. CDR3 coding DNA: TGTGCCAGCAGCCCCGCCCGGACTAGCGGGAGCTACGAGCAGTACTTC. The chain uses TRBV5-5 and TRBJ2-7; TRBD2 matches at 13 bases. CDR1 and CDR2 from the germline V gene are SGHKS and YYEKEE (reference sequence). This CDR3 comprises 16 residues. V gave up 4 bases and J gave up 3 bases; unmatched junction bases: 7.

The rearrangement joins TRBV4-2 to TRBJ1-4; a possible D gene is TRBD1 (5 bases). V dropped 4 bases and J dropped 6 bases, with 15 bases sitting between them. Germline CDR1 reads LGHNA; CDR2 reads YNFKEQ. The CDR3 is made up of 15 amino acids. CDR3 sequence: CASSPRGRWDEKLFF. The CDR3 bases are TGTGCCAGCAGCCCTCGGGGCAGGTGGGATGAAAAACTGTTTTTT.

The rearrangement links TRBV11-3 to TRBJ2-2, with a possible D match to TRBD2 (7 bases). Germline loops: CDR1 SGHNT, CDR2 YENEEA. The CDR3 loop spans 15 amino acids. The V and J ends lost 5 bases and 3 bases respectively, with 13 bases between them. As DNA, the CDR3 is TGTGCCAGCAGCGAGGGGGGGCCCTACACCGGGGAGCTGTTTTTT. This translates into CASSEGGPYTGELFF.

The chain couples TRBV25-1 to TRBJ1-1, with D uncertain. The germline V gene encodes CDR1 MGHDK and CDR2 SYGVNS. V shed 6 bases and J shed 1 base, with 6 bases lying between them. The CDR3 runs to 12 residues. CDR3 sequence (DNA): TGTGCCAGCAGACCCGGGAACACTGAAGCTTTCTTT. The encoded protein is CASRPGNTEAFF.

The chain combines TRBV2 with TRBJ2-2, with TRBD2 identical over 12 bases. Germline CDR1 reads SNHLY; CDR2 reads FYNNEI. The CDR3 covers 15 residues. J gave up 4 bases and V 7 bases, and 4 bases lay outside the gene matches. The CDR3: CASKPGLAGTGELFF. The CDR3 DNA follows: TGTGCCAGCAAACCGGGACTAGCGGGCACCGGGGAGCTGTTTTTT.

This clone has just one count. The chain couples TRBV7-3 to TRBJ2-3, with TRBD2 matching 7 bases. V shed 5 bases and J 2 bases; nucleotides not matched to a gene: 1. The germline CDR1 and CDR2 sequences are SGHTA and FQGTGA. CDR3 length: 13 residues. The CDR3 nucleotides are TGTGCCAGCAGCGGGAGGGACACAGATACGCAGTATTTT. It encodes CASSGRDTDTQYF.

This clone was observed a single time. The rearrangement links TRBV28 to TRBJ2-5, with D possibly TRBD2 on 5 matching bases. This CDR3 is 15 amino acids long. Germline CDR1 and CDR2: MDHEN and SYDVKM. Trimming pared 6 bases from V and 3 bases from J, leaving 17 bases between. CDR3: CASSPGGLVKETQYF. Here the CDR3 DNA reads TGTGCCAGCAGCCCTGGCGGACTGGTAAAAGAGACCCAGTACTTC.

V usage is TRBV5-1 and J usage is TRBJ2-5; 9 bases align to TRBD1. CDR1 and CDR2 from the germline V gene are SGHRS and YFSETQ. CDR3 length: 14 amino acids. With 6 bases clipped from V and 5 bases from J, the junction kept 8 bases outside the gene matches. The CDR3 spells CASTSSGTGETQYF. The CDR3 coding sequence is TGCGCCAGCACCTCCTCCGGGACAGGGGAGACCCAGTACTTC.

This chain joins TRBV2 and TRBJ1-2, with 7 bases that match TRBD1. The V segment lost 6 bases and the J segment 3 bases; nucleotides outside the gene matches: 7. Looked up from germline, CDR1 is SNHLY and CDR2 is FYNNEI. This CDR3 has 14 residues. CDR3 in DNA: TGTGCCAGCAGCCCCGATACAGGGGACTATGGCTACACCTTC. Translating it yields CASSPDTGDYGYTF.

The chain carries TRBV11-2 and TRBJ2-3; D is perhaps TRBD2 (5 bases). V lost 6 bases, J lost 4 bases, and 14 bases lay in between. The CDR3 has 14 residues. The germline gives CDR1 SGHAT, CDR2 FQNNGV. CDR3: CASRVPGLSDTQYF. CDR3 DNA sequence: TGTGCCAGCAGGGTTCCGGGGTTATCAGATACGCAGTATTTT.

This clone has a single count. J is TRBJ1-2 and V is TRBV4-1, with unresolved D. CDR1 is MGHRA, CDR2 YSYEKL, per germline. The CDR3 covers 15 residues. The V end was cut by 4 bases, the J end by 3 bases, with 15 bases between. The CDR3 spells CASSPVGGFYYGYTF. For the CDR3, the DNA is TGCGCCAGCAGCCCGGTGGGTGGTTTTTACTATGGCTACACCTTC.

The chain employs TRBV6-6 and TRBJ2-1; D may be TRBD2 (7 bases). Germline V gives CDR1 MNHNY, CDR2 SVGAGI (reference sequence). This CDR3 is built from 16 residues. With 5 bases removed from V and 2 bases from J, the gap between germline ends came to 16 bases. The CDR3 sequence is CASSHQGTKTYNEQFF. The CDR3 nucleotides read TGTGCCAGCAGTCACCAGGGGACTAAGACCTACAATGAGCAGTTCTTC.

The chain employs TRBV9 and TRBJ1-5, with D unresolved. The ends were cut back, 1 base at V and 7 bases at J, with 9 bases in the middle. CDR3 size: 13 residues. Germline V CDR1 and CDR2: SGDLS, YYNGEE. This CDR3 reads CASSVSVGQPQHF. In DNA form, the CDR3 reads TGTGCCAGCAGCGTATCAGTGGGGCAGCCCCAGCATTTT.

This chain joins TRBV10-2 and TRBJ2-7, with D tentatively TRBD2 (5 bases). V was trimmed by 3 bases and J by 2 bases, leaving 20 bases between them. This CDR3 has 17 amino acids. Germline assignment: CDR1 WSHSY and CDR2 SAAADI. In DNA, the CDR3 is TGCGCCAGCAGTGATTCGATAGCGCTTCAACCCGCCTACGAGCAGTACTTC. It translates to CASSDSIALQPAYEQYF.

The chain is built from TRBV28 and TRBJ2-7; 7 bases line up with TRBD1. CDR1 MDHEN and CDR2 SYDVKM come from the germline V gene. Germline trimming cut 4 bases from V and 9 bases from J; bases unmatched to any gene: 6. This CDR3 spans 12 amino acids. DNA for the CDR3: TGTGCCAGCAGTTCCGGGACAGCCGGGCAGTACTTC. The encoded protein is CASSSGTAGQYF.

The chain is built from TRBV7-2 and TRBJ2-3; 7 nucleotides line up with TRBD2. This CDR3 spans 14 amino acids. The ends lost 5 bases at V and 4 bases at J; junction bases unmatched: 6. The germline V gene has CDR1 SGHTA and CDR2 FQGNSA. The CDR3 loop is CASSDGTIPDTQYF. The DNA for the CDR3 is TGTGCCAGCAGCGACGGGACTATCCCAGATACGCAGTATTTT.

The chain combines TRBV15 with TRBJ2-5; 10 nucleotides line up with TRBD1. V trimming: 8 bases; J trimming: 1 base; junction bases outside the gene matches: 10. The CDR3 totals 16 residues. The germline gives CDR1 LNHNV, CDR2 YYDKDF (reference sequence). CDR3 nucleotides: TGTGCCACCCGTACAAGCCGGGACAGGGGCCAAGAGACCCAGTACTTC. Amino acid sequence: CATRTSRDRGQETQYF.

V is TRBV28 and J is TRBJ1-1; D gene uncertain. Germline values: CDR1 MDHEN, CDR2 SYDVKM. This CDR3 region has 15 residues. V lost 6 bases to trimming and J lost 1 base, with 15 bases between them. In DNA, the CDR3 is TGTGCCAGCAGATCTCAAACTATTCGGAACACTGAAGCTTTCTTT. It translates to CASRSQTIRNTEAFF. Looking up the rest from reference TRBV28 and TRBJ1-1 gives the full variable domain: DVKVTQSSRYLVKRTGEKVFLECVQDMDHENMFWYRQDPGLGLRLIYFSYDVKMKEKGDIPEGYSVSREKKERFSLILESASTNQTSMYLCASRSQTIRNTEAFFGQGTRLTVV.

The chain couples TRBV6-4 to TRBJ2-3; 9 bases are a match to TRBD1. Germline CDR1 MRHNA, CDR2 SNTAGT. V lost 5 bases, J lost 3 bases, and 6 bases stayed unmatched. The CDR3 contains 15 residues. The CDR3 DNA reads TGTGCCAGCAGTCCAGGACAGGGGTGGACAGATACGCAGTATTTT. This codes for CASSPGQGWTDTQYF.

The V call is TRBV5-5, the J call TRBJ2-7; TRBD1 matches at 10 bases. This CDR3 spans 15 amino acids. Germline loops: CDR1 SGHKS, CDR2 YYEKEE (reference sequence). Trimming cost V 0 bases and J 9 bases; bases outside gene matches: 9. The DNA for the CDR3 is TGTGCCAGCAGCTTGGCCGGGACAGGGGACAGGTCGCAGTACTTC. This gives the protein CASSLAGTGDRSQYF.

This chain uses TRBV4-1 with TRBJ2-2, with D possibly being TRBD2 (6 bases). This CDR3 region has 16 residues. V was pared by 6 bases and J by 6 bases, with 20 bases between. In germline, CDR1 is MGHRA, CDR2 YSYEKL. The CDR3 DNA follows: TGCGCCAGCAGGAACTACGCGGGACCCCCTCCCGGGGAGCTGTTTTTT. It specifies CASRNYAGPPPGELFF.

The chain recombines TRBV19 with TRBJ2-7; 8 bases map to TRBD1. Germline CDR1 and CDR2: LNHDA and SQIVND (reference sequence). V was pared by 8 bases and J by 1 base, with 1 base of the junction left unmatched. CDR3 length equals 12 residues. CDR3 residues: CASRTGSYEQYF. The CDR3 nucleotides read TGTGCCAGTCGGACAGGGTCCTACGAGCAGTACTTC.

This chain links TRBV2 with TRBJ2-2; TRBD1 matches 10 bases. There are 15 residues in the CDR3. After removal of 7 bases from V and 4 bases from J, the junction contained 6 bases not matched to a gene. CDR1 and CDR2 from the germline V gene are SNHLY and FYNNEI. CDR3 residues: CASTRQGARTGELFF. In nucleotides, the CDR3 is TGTGCCAGCACCAGACAGGGGGCGCGCACCGGGGAGCTGTTTTTT.

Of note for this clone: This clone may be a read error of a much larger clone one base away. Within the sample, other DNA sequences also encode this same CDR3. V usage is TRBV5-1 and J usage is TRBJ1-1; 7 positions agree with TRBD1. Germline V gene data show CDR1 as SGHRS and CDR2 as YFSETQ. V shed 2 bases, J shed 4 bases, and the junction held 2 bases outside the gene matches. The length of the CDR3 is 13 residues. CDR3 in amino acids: CASSLQGSTEAFF. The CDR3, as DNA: TGCGCCAGCAGCTTACAGGGGAGCACTGAAGCTTTCTTT. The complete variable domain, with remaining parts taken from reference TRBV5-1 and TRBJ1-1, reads KAGVTQTPRYLIKTRGQQVTLSCSPISGHRSVSWYQQTPGQGLQFLFEYFSETQRNKGNFPGRFSGRQFSNSRSEMNVSTLELGDSALYLCASSLQGSTEAFFGQGTRLTVV.

This CDR3 reads CASSLYWSQETQYF. DNA for the CDR3: TGTGCCAGCAGTTTATACTGGTCCCAAGAGACCCAGTACTTC. The V call is TRBV28, the J call TRBJ2-5; D is uncertain. Germline-derived CDR1 and CDR2 are MDHEN and SYDVKM. The CDR3 extends over 14 amino acids. V dropped 1 base and J dropped 1 base, with 7 bases sitting between them.

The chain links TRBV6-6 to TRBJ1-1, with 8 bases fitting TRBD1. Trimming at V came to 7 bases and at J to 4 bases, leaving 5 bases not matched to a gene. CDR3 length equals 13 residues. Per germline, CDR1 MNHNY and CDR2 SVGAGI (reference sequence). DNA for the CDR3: TGTGCCAGCAAGACAGGGGTTGTCACTGAAGCTTTCTTT. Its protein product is CASKTGVVTEAFF.